The clone carrying this T cell receptor beta chain was recorded many times. Antigen unknown. This sample stems from a study of breast tumors, draining lymph nodes, adjacent tissues. TCRdb processed the multiplex PCR reads anew with MiXCR; each CDR3 protein has one entry. This table has 100,000 to 150,000 distinct CDR3 sequences, approximately 20% appearing once. Notes on the study in general: Compared with basal-like, luminal-like tumors shared significantly more repertoire with nontumor tissue. Tumor TCR diversity was below lymph nodes but above nontumor tissue.

Breast cancer patients provided tissue from their axillary draining lymph nodes. Germline V gene data show CDR1 as SGHAT and CDR2 as FQNNGV. This CDR3 is built from 16 residues. V was pared by 1 base and J by 7 bases, with 9 bases of the junction left unmatched. The clonotype comes from a female donor with breast cancer. Some clones in this sample may be carry-over from other donors' samples. Sequencing was done on a sample of axillary lymph node tissue. The chain links TRBV11-2 to TRBJ2-1; 8 bases match TRBD1. The CDR3 bases are TGTGCCAGCAGCTTAGTTATTCGGACAGGGCAGAATGAGCAGTTCTTC. Its translation: CASSLVIRTGQNEQFF.